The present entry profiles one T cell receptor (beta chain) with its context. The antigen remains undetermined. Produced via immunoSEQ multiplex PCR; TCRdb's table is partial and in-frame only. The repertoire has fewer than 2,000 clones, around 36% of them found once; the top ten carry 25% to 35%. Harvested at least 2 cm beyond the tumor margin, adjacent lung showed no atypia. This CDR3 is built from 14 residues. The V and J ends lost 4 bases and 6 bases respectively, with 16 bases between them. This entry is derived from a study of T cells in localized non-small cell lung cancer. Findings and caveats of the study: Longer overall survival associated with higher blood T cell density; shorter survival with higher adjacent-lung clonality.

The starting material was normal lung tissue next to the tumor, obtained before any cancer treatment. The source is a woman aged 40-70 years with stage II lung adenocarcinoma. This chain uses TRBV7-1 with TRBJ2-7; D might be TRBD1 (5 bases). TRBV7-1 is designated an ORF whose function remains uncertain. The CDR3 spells CASSFLGLRVEQYF. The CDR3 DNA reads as TGTGCCAGCAGCTTTCTGGGGCTCAGAGTCGAGCAGTACTTC.